Listed below are T cell receptor beta chains from one sample, sequenced in a study of chemoradiotherapy in HPV16-positive cancers. Only in-frame clones appear in the TCRdb table, and some are missing; sequencing was by immunoSEQ multiplex PCR. Of over 3,500 clones in the sample, roughly 80% were seen once. The input for sequencing was tumor tissue, taken from a patient who underwent chemoradiotherapy. The source of these receptors is a human donor with HPV-associated anogenital cancer. CDR3s include the opening cysteine and the closing phenylalanine or tryptophan. Each record gives: V gene, J gene, clone size, CDR3 protein. For some rows the clone size is stated as once, few or many, or as a class when expanded; others skip it.

V: TRBV19; J: TRBJ2-3; size: once; CDR3: CASSMSLTDTQYF
V: TRBV11-2; J: TRBJ2-7; size: few; CDR3: CASSGAALRASEQYF
V: TRBV11-3; J: TRBJ1-3; size: few; CDR3: CASSARDRSSGNTIYF
V: TRBV14; J: TRBJ2-7; size: .; CDR3: CASSSGARSVRQYF
V: TRBV29-1; J: TRBJ2-7; size: once; CDR3: CSVVDPLAGGHYEQYF
V: TRBV5-1; J: TRBJ2-7; size: .; CDR3: CASSLVSGQLSYEQYF
V: TRBV15; J: TRBJ1-5; size: .; CDR3: CATSREHTNQPQHF
V: TRBV4-3; J: TRBJ2-5; size: once; CDR3: CASSQGDRGTETQYF
V: TRBV9; J: TRBJ2-7; size: few; CDR3: CASSPRDRGINEQYF
V: TRBV5-1; J: TRBJ1-1; size: .; CDR3: CASSLEGGRTEAFF
V: TRBV5-4; J: TRBJ2-5; size: .; CDR3: CASSSGSVQETQYF
V: TRBV5-1; J: TRBJ1-1; size: .; CDR3: CASREGPDTEAFF
V: TRBV11-2; J: TRBJ2-3; size: .; CDR3: CASSLGRDTDTQYF
V: TRBV14; J: TRBJ1-3; size: .; CDR3: CASSRSPTARTDTIYF
V: TRBV7-8; J: TRBJ2-7; size: .; CDR3: CASSLTGLAGSTGQYF
V: TRBV19; J: TRBJ2-3; size: .; CDR3: CASSILSRRGRTDTQYF
V: TRBV5-1; J: TRBJ2-5; size: .; CDR3: CASSLAAGASTQYF
V: TRBV2; J: TRBJ2-5; size: .; CDR3: CARGNLGGGIGETQYF
V: TRBV15; J: TRBJ2-4; size: .; CDR3: CATGVRDKNIQYF
V: TRBV7-2; J: TRBJ1-1; size: .; CDR3: CASSLATSHTEAFF
V: TRBV5-4; J: TRBJ2-5; size: .; CDR3: CASSLAGTQETQYF
V: TRBV9; J: TRBJ2-7; size: .; CDR3: CASSVATGGYEQYF
V: TRBV5-1; J: TRBJ2-5; size: .; CDR3: CASSLMSAAVQETQYF
V: TRBV5-1; J: TRBJ2-7; size: .; CDR3: CASNWGTGLGYEQYF
V: TRBV5-1; J: TRBJ2-2; size: few; CDR3: CASRAEANTGELFF
V: TRBV23-1; J: TRBJ1-2; size: .; CDR3: CASSQSSAAPNYGYTF
V: TRBV5-4; J: TRBJ1-6; size: .; CDR3: CASSSDSGNSPLHF
V: TRBV19; J: TRBJ2-3; size: .; CDR3: CASSFTTSDTQYF
V: TRBV27; J: TRBJ2-5; size: .; CDR3: CASSFRGKETQYF
V: TRBV5-8; J: TRBJ2-5; size: once; CDR3: CASSPTVQETQYF
V: TRBV30; J: .; size: .; CDR3: CAWSGTGYEQYF
V: TRBV5-1; J: TRBJ2-3; size: .; CDR3: CASSLSKTTDTQYF
V: TRBV5-5; J: TRBJ2-7; size: .; CDR3: CASSFAGGSYEQYF
V: TRBV7-2; J: TRBJ2-2; size: once; CDR3: CASSLNNLAGGNTGELFF
V: TRBV5-1; J: TRBJ2-7; size: .; CDR3: CASKLAVEGFYEQYF
V: TRBV2; J: TRBJ2-7; size: few; CDR3: CASSESGQGTRF
V: TRBV11-2; J: TRBJ1-2; size: .; CDR3: CASSLTDGREGYTF
V: TRBV7-2; J: TRBJ2-1; size: .; CDR3: CASSYDSDRVDEQFF
V: TRBV21-1; J: TRBJ1-1; size: once; CDR3: CASSKDPLARGNTEAFF
V: TRBV28; J: TRBJ1-3; size: .; CDR3: CASSLPSSGNTIYF
V: TRBV27; J: TRBJ2-1; size: .; CDR3: CASSLASGRAFNSYNEQFF
V: TRBV11-3; J: TRBJ1-6; size: .; CDR3: CASSPLTSHNSPLHF
V: TRBV21-1; J: TRBJ2-1; size: .; CDR3: CASSKRKGTGGVYEQFF
V: TRBV10-1; J: TRBJ2-1; size: few; CDR3: CASSDGGAGVNEQFF
V: TRBV7-3; J: TRBJ2-1; size: .; CDR3: CASRTEAVSEQFF
V: TRBV6-1; J: TRBJ1-2; size: .; CDR3: CASSEGEDARYGYTF
V: TRBV6-5; J: TRBJ1-1; size: .; CDR3: CASSYQGAAFF
V: TRBV5-4; J: TRBJ2-1; size: .; CDR3: CASSLDRGKQFF
V: TRBV7-9; J: TRBJ2-1; size: once; CDR3: CASSSGSGTEYNEQFF
V: TRBV9; J: TRBJ2-5; size: .; CDR3: CASSPSTGTGKETQYF
V: TRBV7-8; J: TRBJ2-3; size: .; CDR3: CASSSKREGTQYF
V: TRBV7-2; J: TRBJ2-1; size: .; CDR3: CASRRGAYNEQFF